This TCR beta chain was captured by sequencing in a study of T cell changes during pregnancy in multiple sclerosis. As regards this clone: Other DNA sequences of this sample code for an identical CDR3.

The data were produced by immunoSEQ multiplex PCR, yet TCRdb's version contains in-frame clones alone and is incomplete. The table has about 75,000 clones, roughly 94% seen once; the top ten hold about 0.14%. The germline gives CDR1 KGHSH, CDR2 LQKENI. V was clipped by 2 bases and J by 5 bases; unmatched bases: 2. CDR3 length: 14 amino acids. The chain is built from TRBV18 and TRBJ1-1; 10 nucleotides align to TRBD1. This sequence was found in a female donor with multiple sclerosis, enrolled in a pregnancy study. The specimen comprised CD4+ T cells from peripheral blood mononuclear cells, sampled after pregnancy. CDR3: CASSPGQGGTEAFF. The CDR3 DNA follows: TGTGCCAGCTCACCAGGACAGGGGGGTACTGAAGCTTTCTTT.